These 15 T cell receptor beta chains originate from one sample sequenced in a study of blood T cell repertoires in COVID-19. Here immunoSEQ multiplex PCR was the method, and the copy in TCRdb shows in-frame clones only, minus some. The sample records some 42,000 clones, around nine tenths being singletons. Sequenced material: peripheral blood. The receptors originated from a human donor in a cohort sampled during active COVID-19.

Only one count was recorded for this clone. V usage is TRBV5-4 and J usage is TRBJ2-1; TRBD1 agrees at 7 bases. Germline values: CDR1 SGHNT, CDR2 YYREEE (reference sequence). The ends lost 3 bases at V and 1 base at J; junction bases unmatched: 4. The CDR3 loop spans 15 amino acids. The DNA of the CDR3 is TGTGCCAGCAGCTACGGACAGGTATCCTACAATGAGCAGTTCTTC. This translates into CASSYGQVSYNEQFF. Full variable domain (rest looked up from reference TRBV5-4 and TRBJ2-1): ETGVTQSPTHLIKTRGQQVTLRCSSQSGHNTVSWYQQALGQGPQFIFQYYREEENGRGNFPPRFSGLQFPNYSSELNVNALELDDSALYLCASSYGQVSYNEQFFGPGTRLTVL.

The gene calls are TRBV4-3 and TRBJ2-1, with D possibly matching TRBD1 (5 bases). In germline, CDR1 is LGHNA, CDR2 YSLEER. The CDR3 sequence is 16 residues long. Between the trimmed V and J ends, which lost 0 bases and 2 bases, there was a span of 11 bases. This CDR3 is CASSQDRQRAYNEQFF. The CDR3 coding sequence is TGCGCCAGCAGCCAAGATCGACAGCGAGCCTACAATGAGCAGTTCTTC.

This clone has only one observation. The rearrangement links TRBV6-5 to TRBJ1-1; D gene uncertain. CDR1 is MNHEY, CDR2 SVGAGI, per germline. V was cut by 5 bases and J by 0 bases, with 7 bases left in between. The CDR3 totals 13 residues. The CDR3 spells CASSLSLNTEAFF. The CDR3 DNA reads as TGTGCCAGCAGTCTTAGTTTGAACACTGAAGCTTTCTTT.

The V call is TRBV7-9, the J call TRBJ1-2; D might be TRBD1 (6 bases). The CDR3 length is 13 residues. V dropped 8 bases and J dropped 2 bases, with 12 bases sitting between them. CDR1 is SEHNR and CDR2 is FQNEAQ in the germline V gene (reference sequence). CDR3 nucleotide sequence: TGTGCCAGCGTTGGACAGCCAAACTATGGCTACACCTTC. This gives the protein CASVGQPNYGYTF.

This clone showed up just a few times. This sequence joins TRBV3-1 (or the pseudogene TRBV3-2) and TRBJ1-2; D may be TRBD1 (5 bases). V was clipped by 6 bases and J by 1 base, with 21 bases between them. This CDR3 comprises 17 residues. Germline assignment: CDR1 LGHDT and CDR2 YNNKEL (reference sequence). CDR3 sequence: CASSSIGTAILNYGYTF. The CDR3 DNA sequence: TGTGCCAGCAGTTCTATAGGGACTGCTATACTTAACTATGGCTACACCTTC.

The rearrangement links TRBV6-1 to TRBJ1-4; 11 nucleotides line up with TRBD1. The CDR3 is 15 residues long. V gave up 3 bases and J gave up 6 bases; unmatched junction bases: 3. Germline loops: CDR1 MNHNS, CDR2 SASEGT. The CDR3 bases are TGTGCCAGCAGTGATCCGGGACAGGGGGATGAAAAACTGTTTTTT. Amino acid sequence: CASSDPGQGDEKLFF.

The chain has TRBV6-6 and TRBJ1-4; no firm D call. The V and J ends lost 2 bases and 8 bases respectively, with 12 bases between them. CDR3 length: 14 residues. Germline CDR1 is MNHNY and CDR2 is SVGAGI (reference sequence). This CDR3 reads CASSYIAGQEKLFF. Written as DNA, the CDR3 is TGTGCCAGCAGTTACATCGCAGGTCAGGAAAAACTGTTTTTT.

The V gene is TRBV12-3 or TRBV12-4, the J gene TRBJ1-2, with a tentative D call TRBD1 (5 bases). This CDR3 contains 13 residues. Trimming pared 2 bases from V and 5 bases from J, leaving 9 bases between. CDR3 amino acids: CASSLRGGYGYTF. The CDR3 DNA reads as TGTGCCAGCAGTTTACGGGGGGGGTATGGCTACACCTTC.

This chain uses TRBV6-5 with TRBJ1-1, with D possibly being TRBD1 (6 bases). Trimming cost V 8 bases and J 0 bases, with 16 bases left between them. The CDR3 has 15 amino acids. In germline, CDR1 is MNHEY, CDR2 SVGAGI. Here the CDR3 DNA reads TGTGCCAGCGAAACGGGGGGGGCCCTGAACACTGAAGCTTTCTTT. Protein sequence: CASETGGALNTEAFF.

V and J are TRBV9 and TRBJ1-5; D is ambiguous. The CDR3 extends over 14 amino acids. Germline loops: CDR1 SGDLS, CDR2 YYNGEE. V lost 3 bases and J lost 5, with 12 bases in between. CDR3 residues: CASSDKPEDQPQHF. CDR3 DNA: TGTGCCAGCAGCGATAAACCGGAGGATCAGCCCCAGCATTTT.

The rearrangement joins TRBV6-5 to TRBJ1-2, with D unresolved. The V gene's germline CDR1 is MNHEY and CDR2 SVGAGI. V was cut by 5 bases and J by 2 bases, with 12 bases left in between. The CDR3 loop spans 14 amino acids. As DNA, the CDR3 is TGTGCCAGCAGTCTGCAGGATTCCAACTATGGCTACACCTTC. Translated: CASSLQDSNYGYTF.

The V and J genes are TRBV5-4 and TRBJ2-7, with D possibly being TRBD1 (6 bases). CDR3 length: 13 amino acids. CDR1 SGHNT and CDR2 YYREEE come from the germline V gene (reference sequence). The V end was cut by 3 bases, the J end by 1 base, with 8 bases between. CDR3 loop: CASSSGTSYEQYF. The CDR3 DNA is TGTGCCAGCAGCTCAGGGACATCCTACGAGCAGTACTTC. Together with reference TRBV5-4 and TRBJ2-7, the CDR3 gives the full variable domain: ETGVTQSPTHLIKTRGQQVTLRCSSQSGHNTVSWYQQALGQGPQFIFQYYREEENGRGNFPPRFSGLQFPNYSSELNVNALELDDSALYLCASSSGTSYEQYFGPGTRLTVT.

This clone was observed a single time. The chain couples TRBV5-4 to TRBJ1-2, with TRBD1 matching 10 bases. V gave up 3 bases and J gave up 7 bases; unmatched junction bases: 9. The CDR3 is 15 residues long. CDR1 is SGHNT, CDR2 YYREEE, per germline (reference sequence). CDR3 in amino acids: CASSSGGQGTSGYTF. The CDR3 DNA reads TGTGCCAGCAGCTCGGGGGGACAGGGGACTTCTGGCTACACCTTC.

This chain connects TRBV5-1 to TRBJ1-3; possible D gene TRBD1, 5 bases. Germline V gene sequence: CDR1 SGHRS, CDR2 YFSETQ. The CDR3 spans 15 residues. Trimming left V 4 bases short and J 1 base short, with 12 bases between. This CDR3 reads CASSPGTDSGNTIYF. In nucleotides, the CDR3 is TGCGCCAGCAGCCCTGGGACTGATTCTGGAAACACCATATATTTT.

This sequence joins TRBV5-1 and TRBJ1-1; the match to TRBD1 covers 8 bases. The germline CDR1 and CDR2 sequences are SGHRS and YFSETQ. This CDR3 is built from 17 residues. J was trimmed by 1 base and V by 4 bases; bases with no gene match: 12. CDR3 sequence: CASSVPDGGQGNTEAFF. The CDR3 DNA follows: TGCGCCAGCAGCGTACCGGACGGAGGACAGGGGAACACTGAAGCTTTCTTT.